The 24 T cell receptor beta chains given below trace back to one sample, sequenced in a study of cytomegalovirus exposure and HLA in healthy donors. The PCR had 60 Vbeta and 13 Jbeta primers. TCRdb's copy holds only in-frame clones and misses some; the assay was immunoSEQ multiplex PCR. The sample shows nearly 65,000 clones, approximately 71% of them seen only once. Source material: PBMCs. These receptors were obtained from a middle-aged man in good health and CMV-seronegative.

This chain joins TRBV19 and TRBJ1-5; no definite D call. Between the trimmed V and J ends, which lost 4 bases and 1 base, there was a span of 14 bases. The CDR3 runs to 16 residues. Germline CDR1 is LNHDA and CDR2 is SQIVND (reference sequence). The CDR3 coding sequence is TGTGCCAGTAGTAACCCGGGTATGGCGAGCAATCAGCCCCAGCATTTT. Its protein is CASSNPGMASNQPQHF.

This clone was found a few times. This rearrangement joins TRBV9 to TRBJ2-2; TRBD2 aligns across 8 bases. With V trimmed by 4 bases and J by 4 bases, 9 bases remained unmatched. This CDR3 has 16 residues. Germline CDR1 and CDR2: SGDLS and YYNGEE. The CDR3 nucleotides read TGTGCCAGCAGCTCTAGGAGCGGGGGACGCACCGGGGAGCTGTTTTTT. It encodes CASSSRSGGRTGELFF.

V and J are TRBV11-2 and TRBJ2-3, with D tentatively TRBD2 (6 bases). Germline loops: CDR1 SGHAT, CDR2 FQNNGV. Trimming cost V 2 bases and J 4 bases, with 13 bases left between them. This CDR3 region has 15 residues. The CDR3 DNA reads as TGTGCCAGCAGCTTATTGGGGGGTATGGCAGATACGCAGTATTTT. It yields the protein CASSLLGGMADTQYF.

The CDR3 DNA follows: TGTGCCAGCTTAGCGGGAGGGGCGTCCACTGAAGCTTTCTTT. It is translated as CASLAGGASTEAFF. The chain uses TRBV18 and TRBJ1-1, with D possibly being TRBD1 (5 bases). V lost 7 bases, J lost 4 bases, and 16 bases lay in between. The length of the CDR3 is 14 residues. Germline V gene data show CDR1 as KGHSH and CDR2 as LQKENI.

This clone was seen a few times. The chain has TRBV13 and TRBJ2-3; no reliable D call. Trimming cost V 5 bases and J 1 base, with 10 bases left between them. Germline assignment: CDR1 PRHDT and CDR2 FYEKMQ (reference sequence). The CDR3 has 14 amino acids. CDR3 sequence (DNA): TGTGCCAGCAGCCTATACCCTCGCACAGATACGCAGTATTTT. Amino acids: CASSLYPRTDTQYF.

The sample holds a few counts of this clone. The chain uses TRBV6-5 and TRBJ2-1; TRBD2 is a possible D gene (7 bases). This CDR3 has 15 amino acids. V was pared by 2 bases and J by 4 bases, with 12 bases between. Germline values: CDR1 MNHEY, CDR2 SVGAGI. The CDR3 protein is CASSYVGGQYNEQFF. The CDR3 bases are TGTGCCAGCAGTTACGTGGGGGGGCAGTACAATGAGCAGTTCTTC.

CDR3 region: CASSLAGAWYEQYF. CDR3 nucleotide sequence: TGTGCCAGCAGTTTAGCAGGGGCCTGGTACGAGCAGTACTTC. The chain recombines TRBV28 with TRBJ2-7; possible D gene TRBD1, 6 bases. There are 14 residues in the CDR3. V shed 2 bases and J shed 4 bases, with 12 bases lying between them. Germline lookup yields CDR1 MDHEN and CDR2 SYDVKM.

This clone was found a few times. The gene calls are TRBV5-1 and TRBJ1-2; TRBD1 matches 9 bases. The CDR3 consists of 15 residues. V dropped 1 base and J dropped 2; count of bases not matched to a gene: 3. Germline loops: CDR1 SGHRS, CDR2 YFSETQ. CDR3 nucleotides: TGCGCCAGCAGCTTGCAGGGGACAGGGAACTATGGCTACACCTTC. Its protein is CASSLQGTGNYGYTF.

The chain recombines TRBV29-1 with TRBJ2-6; D might be TRBD1 (6 bases). The ends were cut back, 1 base at V and 0 bases at J, with 7 bases in the middle. CDR3 length equals 15 residues. Germline V lookup: CDR1 SQVTM, CDR2 ANQGSEA. The CDR3 region is CSVEGTASGANVLTF. The DNA for the CDR3 is TGCAGCGTTGAAGGGACAGCCTCTGGGGCCAACGTCCTGACTTTC. Full variable domain (rest looked up from reference TRBV29-1 and TRBJ2-6): SAVISQKPSRDICQRGTSLTIQCQVDSQVTMMFWYRQQPGQSLTLIATANQGSEATYESGFVIDKFPISRPNLTFSTLTVSNMSPEDSSIYLCSVEGTASGANVLTFGAGSRLTVL.

The chain is built from TRBV11-2 and TRBJ1-2; D is undetermined. Per germline, CDR1 SGHAT and CDR2 FQNNGV. The CDR3 totals 14 residues. The V end lost 5 bases, the J end lost 7 bases, and 17 bases lay between the germline ends. CDR3 bases: TGTGCCAGCAGCCCAATATGGGGAGGTGGTGGCTACACCTTC. Translated, it gives CASSPIWGGGGYTF.

The DNA for the CDR3 is TGTGCCAGCAGTTACTCGGAGGGGAAGCAGCCCCAGCATTTT. Its protein product is CASSYSEGKQPQHF. The chain carries TRBV6-5 and TRBJ1-5; D possibly corresponds to TRBD1 (5 bases). The CDR3 loop spans 14 amino acids. With 0 bases removed from V and 7 bases from J, the gap between germline ends came to 10 bases. The germline gives CDR1 MNHEY, CDR2 SVGAGI.

DNA of the CDR3: TGCGCCAGCAGCCTCGCGACCCTAGCAGATACGCAGTATTTT. Translation: CASSLATLADTQYF. The chain recombines TRBV5-1 with TRBJ2-3; no clear D gene. CDR3 length equals 14 residues. Germline assignment: CDR1 SGHRS and CDR2 YFSETQ. V gave up 4 bases and J gave up 4 bases, with 13 bases separating them.

The chain is built from TRBV6-1 and TRBJ2-5, with 11 positions matching TRBD2. From germline, CDR1 is MNHNS and CDR2 SASEGT. The CDR3 runs to 18 residues. With 2 bases clipped from V and 5 bases from J, the junction kept 13 bases outside the gene matches. In DNA, the CDR3 is TGTGCCAGCAGTGAAAGGGCTAGCGGGGGGCCAAATAGGGAGACCCAGTACTTC. Amino acid sequence: CASSERASGGPNRETQYF.

This clone showed up just once. V is TRBV28 and J is TRBJ2-7, with a tentative D call TRBD1 (5 bases). There are 12 residues in the CDR3. Germline assignment: CDR1 MDHEN and CDR2 SYDVKM. V lost 2 bases and J lost 6, with 8 bases in between. In DNA, the CDR3 is TGTGCCAGCAGTTTAAACACAGGCGAGCAGTACTTC. It yields the protein CASSLNTGEQYF.

The chain carries TRBV6-6 and TRBJ2-1, with D maybe TRBD2 (5 bases). The CDR3 contains 11 residues. Trimming removed 6 bases at V and 14 bases at J, with 14 bases between. Germline V lookup: CDR1 MNHNY, CDR2 SVGAGI (reference sequence). CDR3 loop: CASREDAPKFF. CDR3 nucleotides: TGTGCCAGCAGGGAGGACGCTCCAAAGTTCTTC.

The rearrangement links TRBV25-1 to TRBJ1-2; 11 bases map to TRBD1. After removal of 5 bases from V and 7 bases from J, the junction contained 9 bases not matched to a gene. CDR1 and CDR2 (germline): MGHDK, SYGVNS. The CDR3 length is 15 residues. The CDR3 nucleotides read TGTGCCAGCAGTAGAGGACAGGGGGCGCTTAGTGGCTACACCTTC. This codes for CASSRGQGALSGYTF.

The sample holds a few counts of this clone. The rearrangement links TRBV7-3 to TRBJ1-1, with D unresolved. Germline CDR1 and CDR2: SGHTA and FQGTGA. The CDR3 length is 13 residues. Trimming removed 5 bases at V and 5 bases at J, with 12 bases between. CDR3 bases: TGTGCCAGCAGCCCGGGATGGGGTACTGAAGCTTTCTTT. Its protein is CASSPGWGTEAFF. Variable domain in full (rest from reference TRBV7-3 and TRBJ1-1): GAGVSQTPSNKVTEKGKYVELRCDPISGHTALYWYRQSLGQGPEFLIYFQGTGAADDSGLPNDRFFAVRPEGSVSTLKIQRTERGDSAVYLCASSPGWGTEAFFGQGTRLTVV.

The chain combines TRBV7-9 with TRBJ1-1; maybe TRBD1 (5 bases). CDR3 length: 19 residues. V was cut by 5 bases and J by 3 bases, with 28 bases left in between. CDR1 SEHNR and CDR2 FQNEAQ come from the germline V gene (reference sequence). CDR3 DNA sequence: TGTGCCAGCAGCCCACATCTTGGTGGGACTTTTGTTAAGGACACTGAAGCTTTCTTT. Protein product: CASSPHLGGTFVKDTEAFF.

V usage is TRBV30 and J usage is TRBJ2-7; TRBD1 matches 12 bases. Trimming took 5 bases from V and 5 from J; bases not matched to a gene: 7. The CDR3 has 14 amino acids. Germline V gives CDR1 GTSNPN, CDR2 SVGIG (reference sequence). The CDR3 protein is CAWGTGQGAHEQYF. The CDR3 DNA is TGTGCCTGGGGCACGGGACAGGGGGCCCACGAGCAGTACTTC.

V usage is TRBV7-9 and J usage is TRBJ1-5; the D is unclear. This CDR3 is 13 amino acids long. The V end lost 5 bases, the J end lost 4 bases, and 9 bases lay between the germline ends. Per germline, CDR1 SEHNR and CDR2 FQNEAQ (reference sequence). This CDR3 reads CASSEYSNQPQHF. The CDR3 coding sequence is TGTGCCAGCAGCGAATATAGTAATCAGCCCCAGCATTTT.

Worth noting for this clone: Its ends do not fully match the called genes, so a read error is possible. The genes are TRBV7-7 and TRBJ2-5; tentatively, D is TRBD1 (6 bases). This CDR3 region has 16 residues. The germline V gene encodes CDR1 SSHAT and CDR2 FNYEAQ (reference sequence). For the CDR3, the DNA is TGTGCTAGCAGCTTATCCCCCCCCGTAGGGGGAGAGACCCAGTACTTC. It encodes CASSLSPPVGGETQYF.

The chain links TRBV9 to TRBJ2-1; 7 nucleotides line up with TRBD2. V lost 4 bases and J lost 4; bases outside the gene matches: 5. Germline lookup yields CDR1 SGDLS and CDR2 YYNGEE. The CDR3 sequence is 14 residues long. The CDR3 region has the DNA TGTGCCAGCAGCCCTCGGGACTATTACAATGAGCAGTTCTTC. Amino acid sequence: CASSPRDYYNEQFF.

The chain links TRBV6-5 to TRBJ1-1, with D possibly matching TRBD1 (5 bases). The V and J ends lost 5 bases and 4 bases respectively, with 11 bases between them. Germline V CDR1 and CDR2: MNHEY, SVGAGI. The length of the CDR3 is 13 residues. Written as DNA, the CDR3 is TGTGCCAGCAGTACAGGCCCTCTCACTGAAGCTTTCTTT. Protein product: CASSTGPLTEAFF.

The chain carries TRBV18 and TRBJ1-5; D is undetermined. Germline lookup yields CDR1 KGHSH and CDR2 LQKENI. The germline V and J ends were trimmed by 2 bases and 8 bases, with 19 bases remaining between them. The CDR3 has 16 residues. The CDR3 region is CASSPGVADSRKPQHF. CDR3 nucleotide sequence: TGTGCCAGCTCACCAGGAGTAGCGGATTCGAGGAAGCCCCAGCATTTT.